Detailed here is one T cell receptor (beta chain). The data originate from a study of blood T cell repertoires in COVID-19. Overall study context: The United States, Italy and Spain were the sources of the acute and convalescent COVID-19 samples. PBMCs, B-cell-depleted T cells, or T cells were the source of the cDNA or gDNA that made up the material.

Some clones are missing from TCRdb's copy, which holds only in-frame ones; the method was immunoSEQ multiplex PCR. The sample lists approximately 73,000 clones; 89% were seen once. This sequence was found in an elderly man with acute or convalescent COVID-19. Sequencing input: peripheral blood.

CDR3 DNA: TGTGCCAGCAGCCCGGGACTCTTCTTCGACAATGAGCAGTTCTTC. This translates into CASSPGLFFDNEQFF. The V call is TRBV3-1 (or the pseudogene TRBV3-2), the J call TRBJ2-1; tentatively, D is TRBD2 (6 bases). CDR3 length: 15 amino acids. Germline V gene data show CDR1 as LGHDT and CDR2 as YNNKEL (reference sequence). The V gene lost 4 bases and the J gene lost 5 bases, with 15 bases spanning the gap.